The present T cell receptor beta chain was sequenced within a study of T cells in Graves' hyperthyroidism and ophthalmopathy. General study results and limits: Blood held most thyroid clonotypes expanded above 0.001 frequency.

This CDR3 has 15 amino acids. V shed 4 bases and J shed 3 bases, with 16 bases lying between them. Germline V gene data show CDR1 as SGHRS and CDR2 as YFSETQ. Exclusions: uncontrolled infection, other autoimmune disease, pregnancy, lactation. Blood was sampled at initial diagnosis of hyperthyroidism, prior to onset of any ophthalmopathy symptoms. Amplified regions were TCR beta CDR3 sequences from RNA transcripts. TCR CDR3 regions were first amplified by RT-PCR with HTBI primers. TCRdb called the multiplex PCR reads again in MiXCR, with one record for every CDR3 protein. The table lists around 700,000 distinct CDR3 sequences, roughly a sixth of them singletons. This clonotype was counted between two and nine times. Its antigen is not identified.

The source material was blood. V is TRBV5-1 and J is TRBJ1-1; D is possibly TRBD1 (6 bases). The sequence came from a woman between 45 and 60 years old with Graves' hyperthyroidism that later progressed to Graves' ophthalmopathy. The CDR3 here is CASSPTRTADTEAFF. In DNA form, the CDR3 reads TGCGCCAGCAGCCCGACTCGGACAGCCGACACTGAAGCTTTCTTT. The variable domain in full, with the rest retrieved from reference TRBV5-1 and TRBJ1-1, is KAGVTQTPRYLIKTRGQQVTLSCSPISGHRSVSWYQQTPGQGLQFLFEYFSETQRNKGNFPGRFSGRQFSNSRSEMNVSTLELGDSALYLCASSPTRTADTEAFFGQGTRLTVV.